The T cell receptor (beta chain) described here comes from a study of beta chain features in type 1 diabetes. Study-level findings and limits: Shorter TCRB CDR3s, moderately but significantly so, were found in Type 1 diabetes patients in all four CD4+ subsets.

The CDR3 length is 16 residues. Germline-derived CDR1 and CDR2 are MNHEY and SMNVEV (reference sequence). V gave up 3 bases and J gave up 2 bases; unmatched junction bases: 3. This clone was seen more than once but under ten times. The target antigen is unknown. Isolated RNA was reverse transcribed in full, so expressed TCRB transcripts were sequenced. Sequencing was performed with immunoSEQ multiplex PCR; in TCRdb, only in-frame clones are kept and a portion is missing. The table lists roughly 330,000 clones, approximately 12% of them singletons. The clonotype was recovered from a woman under 30 with type 1 diabetes. Sequences were obtained from naive CD4+ T cells from blood. The V and J genes are TRBV27 and TRBJ2-2, with 10 nucleotides matching TRBD1. The CDR3 sequence is CASSFGDRGNTGELFF. CDR3 in DNA: TGTGCCAGCAGTTTTGGGGACAGGGGAAACACCGGGGAGCTGTTTTTT.